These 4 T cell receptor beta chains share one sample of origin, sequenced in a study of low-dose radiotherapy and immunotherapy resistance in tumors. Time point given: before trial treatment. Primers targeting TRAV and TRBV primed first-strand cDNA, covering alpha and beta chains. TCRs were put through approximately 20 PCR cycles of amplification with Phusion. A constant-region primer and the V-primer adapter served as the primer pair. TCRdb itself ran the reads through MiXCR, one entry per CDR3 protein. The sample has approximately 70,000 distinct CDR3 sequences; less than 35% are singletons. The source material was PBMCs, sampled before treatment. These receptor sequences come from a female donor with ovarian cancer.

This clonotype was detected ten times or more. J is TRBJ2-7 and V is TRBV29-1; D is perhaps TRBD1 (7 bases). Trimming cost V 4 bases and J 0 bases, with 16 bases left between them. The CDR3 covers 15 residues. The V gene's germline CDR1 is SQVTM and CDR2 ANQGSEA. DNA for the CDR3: TGCAGCGTTGTAGGAGGGGGCTTGAACTCCTACGAGCAGTACTTC. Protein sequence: CSVVGGGLNSYEQYF.

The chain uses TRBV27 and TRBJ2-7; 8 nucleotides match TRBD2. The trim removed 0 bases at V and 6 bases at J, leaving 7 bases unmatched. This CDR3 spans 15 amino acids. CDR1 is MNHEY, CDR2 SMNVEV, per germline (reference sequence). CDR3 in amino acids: CASSLSRGVSSEQYF. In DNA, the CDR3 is TGTGCCAGCAGTTTATCGCGGGGGGTGAGTAGCGAGCAGTACTTC.

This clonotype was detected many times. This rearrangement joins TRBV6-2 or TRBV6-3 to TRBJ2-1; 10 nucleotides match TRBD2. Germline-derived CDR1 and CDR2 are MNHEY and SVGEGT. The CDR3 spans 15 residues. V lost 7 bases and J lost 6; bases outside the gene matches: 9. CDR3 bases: TGTGCCAGCAACAAGCGGGAGGGGGAGAGCAATGAGCAGTTCTTC. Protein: CASNKREGESNEQFF.

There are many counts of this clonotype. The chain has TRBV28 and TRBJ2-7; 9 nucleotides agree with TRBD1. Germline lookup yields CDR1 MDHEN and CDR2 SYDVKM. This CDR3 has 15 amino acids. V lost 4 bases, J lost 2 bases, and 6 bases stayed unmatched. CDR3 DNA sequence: TGTGCCAGCAGTTGGACCGGGACAGGGACCTACGAGCAGTACTTC. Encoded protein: CASSWTGTGTYEQYF.